The 31 T cell receptor beta chains reported below all come from one sample, sequenced in a study of identical twins. TCRdb redid the calling of the 5' RACE reads with MiXCR, one entry per CDR3 protein. The table includes approximately 550,000 distinct CDR3 sequences, approximately 20% detected once. The same sample was also studied in work on yellow fever vaccine responses in identical twins.

Sequencing was done on a sample of CD4+ T cells sorted from blood. Every receptor here comes from a woman aged 18 to 35 in good health.

The V gene is TRBV15, the J gene TRBJ1-6; D remains unclear. CDR1 is LNHNV and CDR2 is YYDKDF in the germline V gene (reference sequence). The CDR3 extends over 12 amino acids. Trimming shortened V by 8 bases and J by 3 bases, and 5 bases separated the two germline ends. The CDR3 nucleotides are TGTGCCACCCGAAGCTATAATTCACCCCTCCACTTT. Translating it yields CATRSYNSPLHF.

This chain connects TRBV20-1 to TRBJ2-1; 7 positions agree with TRBD2. The CDR3 sequence is 16 residues long. CDR1 DFQATT and CDR2 SNEGSKA come from the germline V gene (reference sequence). The V gene end was trimmed by 5 bases and the J gene end by 4 bases; junction bases not matched to a gene: 14. CDR3 region: CSADRPSGGAYNEQFF. The CDR3 DNA is TGCAGTGCTGACCGCCCTTCGGGAGGAGCTTACAATGAGCAGTTCTTC.

This clonotype occurred a few times. The chain links TRBV9 to TRBJ2-2; 9 positions agree with TRBD1. This CDR3 spans 15 amino acids. The junction had 4 bases not matched to a gene; V was cut back by 5 bases and J by 2 bases. Germline values: CDR1 SGDLS, CDR2 YYNGEE. The CDR3 sequence is CASRPDRGNTGELFF. CDR3 in DNA: TGTGCCAGCAGACCGGACAGGGGTAACACCGGGGAGCTGTTTTTT. Variable domain in full (rest from reference TRBV9 and TRBJ2-2): DSGVTQTPKHLITATGQRVTLRCSPRSGDLSVYWYQQSLDQGLQFLIQYYNGEERAKGNILERFSAQQFPDLHSELNLSSLELGDSALYFCASRPDRGNTGELFFGEGSRLTVL.

The chain couples TRBV3-1 to TRBJ1-1; 9 nucleotides line up with TRBD1. The V gene end was trimmed by 5 bases and the J gene end by 0 bases; junction bases not matched to a gene: 10. CDR1 and CDR2 (germline): LGHDT, YNNKEL (reference sequence). The length of the CDR3 is 17 residues. The CDR3 loop is CASSAGQGRFMNTEAFF. The CDR3 DNA reads TGTGCCAGCAGCGCCGGACAGGGGAGATTCATGAACACTGAAGCTTTCTTT. Combining the CDR3 with reference TRBV3-1 and TRBJ1-1 gives the whole variable domain DTAVSQTPKYLVTQMGNDKSIKCEQNLGHDTMYWYKQDSKKFLKIMFSYNNKELIINETVPNRFSPKSPDKAHLNLHINSLELGDSAVYFCASSAGQGRFMNTEAFFGQGTRLTVV.

This clonotype has only a few counts. The chain carries TRBV24-1 and TRBJ2-3, with D unresolved. Germline CDR1 KGHDR, CDR2 SFDVKD. The V gene lost 2 bases and the J gene lost 5 bases, with 13 bases spanning the gap. The CDR3 is 15 amino acids. The CDR3: CATSDSMKVEDTQYF. Written as DNA, the CDR3 is TGTGCCACCAGTGATTCGATGAAAGTAGAAGATACGCAGTATTTT.

J is TRBJ2-3 and V is TRBV5-1; the D call may be TRBD1 or TRBD2 (5 bases each). This CDR3 has 15 residues. V was trimmed by 4 bases and J by 5 bases, leaving 17 bases between them. In germline, CDR1 is SGHRS, CDR2 YFSETQ. In DNA form, the CDR3 reads TGCGCCAGCAGCCTGCCCGACGGGGCCCTAGATACGCAGTATTTT. Residues: CASSLPDGALDTQYF.

V gene TRBV24-1 combines with J gene TRBJ1-2; 8 nucleotides agree with TRBD1. V lost 3 bases and J lost 7; bases outside the gene matches: 6. Germline V gene lookup returns CDR1 KGHDR and CDR2 SFDVKD. CDR3 length equals 14 residues. The CDR3 coding sequence is TGTGCCACCAGTGATGCCCGGCAGGGGGCTGGCTACACCTTC. Translating it yields CATSDARQGAGYTF.

This clonotype came up a few times. The chain has TRBV20-1 and TRBJ1-1, with a weak D call TRBD1 (6 bases). Trimming took off 5 bases at V and 6 bases at J, with 19 bases between the two ends. Germline CDR1 reads DFQATT; CDR2 reads SNEGSKA (reference sequence). This CDR3 comprises 14 residues. The CDR3 DNA sequence: TGCAGTGCTCACAGGGACCCCTTTGGGGCTGAAGCTTTCTTT. It specifies CSAHRDPFGAEAFF.

This clonotype appeared a few times. V is TRBV12-3 or TRBV12-4 and J is TRBJ1-5, with D hard to call. The CDR3 has 14 residues. V dropped 6 bases and J dropped 4 bases, with 13 bases sitting between them. The CDR3 DNA reads as TGTGCCAGCAGCCTCGCGACCGGGAATCAGCCCCAGCATTTT. Translating it yields CASSLATGNQPQHF.

The rearrangement uses TRBV9 and TRBJ2-2; D is possibly TRBD1 or TRBD2 (6 bases each). CDR1 and CDR2 from the germline V gene are SGDLS and YYNGEE. The CDR3 is 17 amino acids. Trimming removed 3 bases from V and 5 bases from J, with 20 bases in between. CDR3 nucleotide sequence: TGTGCCAGCAGCGGAGGAACCAGGGGAGGAGGGACCGGGGAGCTGTTTTTT. This gives the protein CASSGGTRGGGTGELFF.

Only one count was recorded for this clonotype. The V and J genes are TRBV5-6 and TRBJ1-1; 10 bases line up with TRBD1. In germline, CDR1 is SGHDT, CDR2 YYEEEE. V trimming: 2 bases; J trimming: 6 bases; junction bases outside the gene matches: 13. This CDR3 spans 17 amino acids. For the CDR3, the DNA is TGTGCCAGCAGCTTCCGGGACAGGGGAGTATCGGCGGCTGAAGCTTTCTTT. Residues: CASSFRDRGVSAAEAFF.

The rearrangement links TRBV27 to TRBJ2-2; D is ambiguous. CDR3 size: 13 residues. Germline lookup yields CDR1 MNHEY and CDR2 SMNVEV (reference sequence). Trimming removed 10 bases from V and 5 bases from J, with 14 bases in between. CDR3 in amino acids: CATSGGGTGELFF. Here the CDR3 DNA reads TGTGCCACCTCCGGCGGTGGAACCGGGGAGCTGTTTTTT.

The J gene is TRBJ2-3, the V gene TRBV27, with D hard to call. Germline assignment: CDR1 MNHEY and CDR2 SMNVEV (reference sequence). The V and J ends lost 2 bases and 2 bases respectively, with 8 bases between them. The CDR3 runs to 14 residues. The CDR3 region is CASSLRLVTDTQYF. CDR3 nucleotide sequence: TGTGCCAGCAGTTTACGGCTCGTCACAGATACGCAGTATTTT.

The chain combines TRBV10-3 with TRBJ1-1; TRBD1 aligns across 10 bases. This CDR3 region has 14 residues. CDR1 and CDR2 (germline): ENHRY, SYGVKD. J was trimmed by 3 bases and V by 7 bases; bases with no gene match: 5. The CDR3 here is CAITGTGVDTEAFF. In DNA, the CDR3 is TGTGCCATCACCGGGACAGGGGTCGACACTGAAGCTTTCTTT.

The J gene is TRBJ2-3, the V gene TRBV7-3; D not resolved. V lost 1 base to trimming and J lost 3 bases, with 5 bases between them. The germline V gene has CDR1 SGHTA and CDR2 FQGTGA. The CDR3 is made up of 13 amino acids. The CDR3 bases are TGTGCCAGCAGCTTAAGCTGGACAGATACGCAGTATTTT. It yields the protein CASSLSWTDTQYF.

This sequence joins TRBV6-2 or TRBV6-3 and TRBJ2-6; D is possibly TRBD1 (6 bases). CDR3 size: 16 residues. The V gene's germline CDR1 is MNHEY and CDR2 SVGEGT. Trimming shortened V by 6 bases and J by 1 base, and 13 bases separated the two germline ends. CDR3 sequence (DNA): TGTGCCAGCAGACCCATACAGGGTTCTGGGGCCAACGTCCTGACTTTC. Encoded protein: CASRPIQGSGANVLTF.

This clonotype came up a few times. The V call is TRBV19, the J call TRBJ2-2; no clear D. The CDR3 consists of 14 residues. From germline, CDR1 is LNHDA and CDR2 SQIVND (reference sequence). V dropped 3 bases and J dropped 4 bases, with 9 bases sitting between them. The CDR3 here is CASSIQKATGELFF. For the CDR3, the DNA is TGTGCCAGTAGTATCCAAAAGGCCACCGGGGAGCTGTTTTTT.

J is TRBJ2-1 and V is TRBV3-1; perhaps D is TRBD1 or TRBD2 (5 bases each). Trimming removed 0 bases from V and 13 bases from J, with 19 bases in between. CDR1 and CDR2 (germline): LGHDT, YNNKEL (reference sequence). The CDR3 is 15 amino acids. CDR3 DNA sequence: TGTGCCAGCAGCCAAGATTTGGTTGGGGACGCCCGACAGTTCTTC. It specifies CASSQDLVGDARQFF.

The CDR3 reads CASSYTGQGNGGYTF. The CDR3 nucleotides read TGTGCCAGCAGTTACACCGGACAGGGTAACGGCGGCTACACCTTC. This chain links TRBV6-5 with TRBJ1-2; 8 positions match TRBD1. Germline trimming cut 2 bases from V and 8 bases from J; bases unmatched to any gene: 10. The CDR3 totals 15 residues. The V gene's germline CDR1 is MNHEY and CDR2 SVGAGI.

The genes are TRBV7-6 and TRBJ2-1; 8 bases are shared with TRBD2. The CDR3 has 15 amino acids. J was trimmed by 7 bases and V by 3 bases; bases with no gene match: 8. Per germline, CDR1 SGHVS and CDR2 FNYEAQ. In nucleotides, the CDR3 is TGTGCCAGCAGCTTTAGCGGGAAATCTGGGAATGAGCAGTTCTTC. Protein sequence: CASSFSGKSGNEQFF.

There are a few counts of this clonotype. Relative to the germline gene, one junction end is altered; a read error may explain this. The chain carries TRBV28 and TRBJ2-2; D might be TRBD1 (6 bases). Looked up from germline, CDR1 is MDHEN and CDR2 is SYDVKM. The CDR3 runs to 16 residues. The CDR3 sequence is CASSSQGKGNAGELFF. Here the CDR3 DNA reads TGTGCCAGCAGTTCCCAGGGGAAAGGGAACGCCGGGGAGCTGTTTTTT.

This chain connects TRBV20-1 to TRBJ2-7; D may be TRBD1 (5 bases). Germline V gene data show CDR1 as DFQATT and CDR2 as SNEGSKA (reference sequence). This CDR3 comprises 13 residues. The ends were cut back, 4 bases at V and 0 bases at J, with 10 bases in the middle. The CDR3 region is CSANAGNSYEQYF. The DNA of the CDR3 is TGCAGTGCTAATGCAGGGAACTCCTACGAGCAGTACTTC.

This clonotype turned up a few times. The chain couples TRBV10-3 to TRBJ2-3, with D uncertain. Looked up from germline, CDR1 is ENHRY and CDR2 is SYGVKD. This CDR3 comprises 12 residues. Trimming pared 5 bases from V and 2 bases from J, leaving 5 bases between. CDR3: CAISKDTDTQYF. CDR3 coding DNA: TGTGCCATCAGTAAAGACACAGATACGCAGTATTTT.

The rearrangement uses TRBV9 and TRBJ2-5; D is unresolved. V lost 0 bases, J lost 5 bases, and 8 bases lay in between. This CDR3 is 13 amino acids long. CDR1 is SGDLS, CDR2 YYNGEE, per germline. DNA for the CDR3: TGTGCCAGCAGCGTAGCTTCCCGGGAGACCCAGTACTTC. As protein: CASSVASRETQYF.

This clonotype came up a few times. The chain couples TRBV15 to TRBJ2-7, with D perhaps matching TRBD1 (5 bases). The CDR3 consists of 15 residues. Germline V lookup: CDR1 LNHNV, CDR2 YYDKDF (reference sequence). Between the trimmed V and J ends, which lost 1 base and 2 bases, there was a span of 12 bases. CDR3 DNA sequence: TGTGCCACCAGCAGAGGAGGTTGGACAACCTACGAGCAGTACTTC. This gives the protein CATSRGGWTTYEQYF.

This clonotype has a handful of counts. This chain links TRBV15 with TRBJ1-2; a possible D gene is TRBD1 (6 bases). The V gene lost 3 bases and the J gene lost 8 bases, with 19 bases spanning the gap. CDR1 LNHNV and CDR2 YYDKDF come from the germline V gene (reference sequence). The CDR3 covers 15 residues. CDR3 sequence (DNA): TGTGCCACCAGCAGGCCCAGTGTGGACAGTCTGGGCTACACCTTC. Encoded protein: CATSRPSVDSLGYTF.

The V and J genes are TRBV6-1 and TRBJ2-2; D perhaps matches TRBD2 (6 bases). Germline V CDR1 and CDR2: MNHNS, SASEGT. Between the trimmed V and J ends, which lost 6 bases and 5 bases, there was a span of 16 bases. The CDR3 extends over 15 amino acids. The DNA for the CDR3 is TGTGCCAGCAGACCGCCTAGCGCGGGTACCGGGGAGCTGTTTTTT. It yields the protein CASRPPSAGTGELFF.

This clonotype was seen a handful of times. This chain links TRBV5-1 with TRBJ2-2, with unresolved D. The CDR3 extends over 13 amino acids. The ends were cut back, 2 bases at V and 4 bases at J, with 6 bases in the middle. Germline V gives CDR1 SGHRS, CDR2 YFSETQ. CDR3 region: CASSLKATGELFF. The DNA of the CDR3 is TGCGCCAGCAGCTTAAAGGCCACCGGGGAGCTGTTTTTT.

This clonotype has a handful of counts. J is TRBJ1-1 and V is TRBV5-1; no clear D gene. CDR1 is SGHRS and CDR2 is YFSETQ in the germline V gene. Trimming shortened V by 0 bases and J by 6 bases, and 9 bases separated the two germline ends. This CDR3 contains 13 residues. CDR3 coding DNA: TGCGCCAGCAGCTTGGAGGGCAGGCCTGAAGCTTTCTTT. Residues: CASSLEGRPEAFF.

The chain couples TRBV2 to TRBJ2-1, with D hard to call. The germline gives CDR1 SNHLY, CDR2 FYNNEI. Trimming removed 11 bases from V and 4 bases from J, with 15 bases in between. The CDR3 is made up of 13 amino acids. The CDR3 DNA is TGTGCCGGGCGGCAACTCCCGTACAATGAGCAGTTCTTC. It specifies CAGRQLPYNEQFF.

The chain is built from TRBV6-1 and TRBJ2-2; D gene ambiguous. The CDR3 loop spans 15 amino acids. Germline lookup yields CDR1 MNHNS and CDR2 SASEGT. V lost 6 bases and J lost 0, with 11 bases in between. CDR3 bases: TGTGCCAGCAGAATCGGGTCCCCGAACACCGGGGAGCTGTTTTTT. Protein sequence: CASRIGSPNTGELFF.